Below, 21 T cell receptor beta chains from the same sample are listed, as sequenced in a study of circulating and synovial CD4+ cells in juvenile arthritis. The data were produced by immunoSEQ multiplex PCR, yet TCRdb's version contains in-frame clones alone and is incomplete. In the table there are about 32,000 clones, over 90% of which are singletons. Sequencing was carried out using CD4+ T cells from blood. These receptors were collected from a human donor with juvenile idiopathic arthritis.

V and J are TRBV27 and TRBJ2-1; 7 nucleotides align to TRBD2. J was trimmed by 6 bases and V by 2 bases; bases with no gene match: 4. The CDR3 sequence is 14 residues long. Germline V gene sequence: CDR1 MNHEY, CDR2 SMNVEV (reference sequence). CDR3 coding DNA: TGTGCCAGCAGTTTAGGCGGGAGAGTCAATGAGCAGTTCTTC. This codes for CASSLGGRVNEQFF.

V and J are TRBV6-4 and TRBJ2-3, with unresolved D. This CDR3 has 13 amino acids. Germline CDR1 is MRHNA and CDR2 is SNTAGT. Trimming shortened V by 3 bases and J by 0 bases, and 4 bases separated the two germline ends. As DNA, the CDR3 is TGTGCCAGCAGTGAGGAGAGCACAGATACGCAGTATTTT. It specifies CASSEESTDTQYF.

The genes are TRBV15 and TRBJ2-5; 15 nucleotides match TRBD2. Per the germline V gene, CDR1 is LNHNV and CDR2 is YYDKDF (reference sequence). The CDR3 totals 16 residues. Trimming took 5 bases from V and 6 from J; bases not matched to a gene: 7. The CDR3, as DNA: TGTGCCACCAGCGTGACGGGACTAGCGGGAGGAAAGACCCAGTACTTC. It specifies CATSVTGLAGGKTQYF.

The chain recombines TRBV5-8 with TRBJ1-2; TRBD1 aligns across 7 bases. Germline-derived CDR1 and CDR2 are SGHTS and YDEGEE. The CDR3 runs 15 residues. J was trimmed by 5 bases and V by 2 bases; bases with no gene match: 9. The CDR3 sequence is CASSFAQGGWYGYTF. For the CDR3, the DNA is TGTGCCAGCAGCTTCGCTCAGGGGGGATGGTATGGCTACACCTTC.

The chain couples TRBV29-1 to TRBJ2-2; 7 bases align to TRBD2. V lost 4 bases to trimming and J lost 5 bases; unmatched junction nucleotides: 10. The CDR3 is made up of 15 amino acids. Per the germline V gene, CDR1 is SQVTM and CDR2 is ANQGSEA. CDR3 DNA sequence: TGCAGCGTTGGCGGGGCAGGGAGGGGAACCGGGGAGCTGTTTTTT. It codes for CSVGGAGRGTGELFF.

The chain uses TRBV7-6 and TRBJ2-7, with D possibly TRBD1 on 6 matching bases. The CDR3 contains 13 residues. Germline V gene data show CDR1 as SGHVS and CDR2 as FNYEAQ. With 1 base removed from V and 3 bases from J, the gap between germline ends came to 7 bases. The CDR3 DNA sequence: TGTGCCAGCAGCTTAGGAGGGGGCTACGAGCAGTACTTC. It translates to CASSLGGGYEQYF.

This chain connects TRBV4-2 to TRBJ2-3; the D gene is possibly TRBD2 (5 bases). The V end lost 2 bases, the J end lost 4 bases, and 16 bases lay between the germline ends. The CDR3 contains 16 residues. CDR1 and CDR2 from the germline V gene are LGHNA and YNFKEQ. CDR3 amino acids: CASSQNGGRGSDTQYF. CDR3 DNA: TGTGCCAGCAGCCAAAATGGAGGAAGAGGTTCAGATACGCAGTATTTT.

The chain joins TRBV7-9 to TRBJ2-3, with TRBD1 identical over 8 bases. The germline V gene encodes CDR1 SEHNR and CDR2 FQNEAQ (reference sequence). With V trimmed by 6 bases and J by 2 bases, 7 bases remained unmatched. This CDR3 region has 15 residues. CDR3 in DNA: TGTGCCAGCAGTCTGACAGGGGCCACCACAGATACGCAGTATTTT. This codes for CASSLTGATTDTQYF. Based on the CDR3 plus reference TRBV7-9 and TRBJ2-3, the full variable domain is DTGVSQNPRHKITKRGQNVTFRCDPISEHNRLYWYRQTLGQGPEFLTYFQNEAQLEKSRLLSDRFSAERPKGSFSTLEIQRTEQGDSAMYLCASSLTGATTDTQYFGPGTRLTVL.

This chain joins TRBV28 and TRBJ1-1; a weak D match, TRBD1 (6 bases). The germline gives CDR1 MDHEN, CDR2 SYDVKM. V gave up 7 bases and J gave up 4 bases, with 16 bases separating them. The CDR3 sequence is 14 residues long. CDR3 coding DNA: TGTGCCAGCAAAATACAGGGAGTTGGCACTGAAGCTTTCTTT. Translated, it gives CASKIQGVGTEAFF.

This clone has a single count. This chain joins TRBV4-1 and TRBJ2-7; TRBD1 agrees at 11 bases. This CDR3 comprises 15 residues. Germline V lookup: CDR1 MGHRA, CDR2 YSYEKL. With 3 bases clipped from V and 2 bases from J, the junction kept 3 bases outside the gene matches. Written as DNA, the CDR3 is TGCGCCAGCAGCCAGCCGGGACAGGGGGCCTACGAGCAGTACTTC. Translation: CASSQPGQGAYEQYF.

The chain has TRBV5-1 and TRBJ2-2; 11 positions agree with TRBD1. The germline V gene encodes CDR1 SGHRS and CDR2 YFSETQ. V trimming: 2 bases; J trimming: 5 bases; junction bases outside the gene matches: 11. The CDR3 extends over 18 amino acids. CDR3 in amino acids: CASSLTTGTGGRTGELFF. CDR3 nucleotide sequence: TGCGCCAGCAGCTTAACTACCGGGACAGGGGGGCGGACCGGGGAGCTGTTTTTT.

The V gene is TRBV19, the J gene TRBJ2-5; maybe TRBD2 (7 bases). Trimming took 5 bases from V and 5 from J, leaving 21 bases between them. The CDR3 covers 16 residues. Germline CDR1 reads LNHDA; CDR2 reads SQIVND (reference sequence). DNA of the CDR3: TGTGCCAGTAGTCCCTGGCAGGGGAGGGTAGGGGAGACCCAGTACTTC. This sequence encodes CASSPWQGRVGETQYF. The full variable domain, its missing parts supplied by reference TRBV19 and TRBJ2-5, is DGGITQSPKYLFRKEGQNVTLSCEQNLNHDAMYWYRQDPGQGLRLIYYSQIVNDFQKGDIAEGYSVSREKKESFPLTVTSAQKNPTAFYLCASSPWQGRVGETQYFGPGTRLLVL.

The chain joins TRBV4-3 to TRBJ2-2, with 9 bases identical to TRBD2. The V gene's germline CDR1 is LGHNA and CDR2 YSLEER. The CDR3 spans 17 residues. After removal of 4 bases from V and 5 bases from J, the junction contained 11 bases not matched to a gene. The CDR3 sequence is CASSPRAAGGGTGELFF. The CDR3, as DNA: TGCGCCAGCAGCCCGAGGGCAGCGGGGGGCGGTACCGGGGAGCTGTTTTTT.

This chain uses TRBV6-1 with TRBJ1-5; tentative D call: TRBD1 (5 bases). Trimming cost V 3 bases and J 5 bases, with 11 bases left between them. This CDR3 region has 14 residues. Germline CDR1 and CDR2: MNHNS and SASEGT. CDR3 loop: CASSERTTDQPQHF. CDR3 DNA: TGTGCCAGCAGTGAGAGGACAACCGATCAGCCCCAGCATTTT.

Only one count was recorded for this clone. The rearrangement links TRBV5-4 to TRBJ1-3, with 8 positions matching TRBD1. The CDR3 has 18 amino acids. Germline V gene lookup returns CDR1 SGHNT and CDR2 YYREEE (reference sequence). The V and J ends lost 1 base and 2 bases, in that order; junction bases with no gene match: 11. The CDR3 protein is CASSLSGGAGTAGNTIYF. CDR3 sequence (DNA): TGTGCCAGCAGCTTGTCAGGGGGCGCCGGGACGGCTGGAAACACCATATATTTT.

This clone is a singleton in its sample. The gene calls are TRBV13 and TRBJ2-1; 9 nucleotides line up with TRBD2. From germline, CDR1 is PRHDT and CDR2 FYEKMQ (reference sequence). Losses at the gene ends were 2 bases for V and 9 bases for J; bases not matched to a gene: 11. The CDR3 runs 16 residues. CDR3 nucleotides: TGTGCCAGCAGCTTATATCTAGCGGGAACCAGGGGTGAGCAGTTCTTC. The encoded protein is CASSLYLAGTRGEQFF.

This clone was detected once. This sequence joins TRBV27 and TRBJ1-5, with TRBD1 identical over 8 bases. This CDR3 comprises 14 residues. After removal of 6 bases from V and 8 bases from J, the junction contained 9 bases not matched to a gene. The germline V gene has CDR1 MNHEY and CDR2 SMNVEV (reference sequence). As DNA, the CDR3 is TGTGCCAGCAGGAGGACAGGGCTCTTTGAGCCCCAGCATTTT. It encodes CASRRTGLFEPQHF.

This clone was seen only once. CDR3 DNA: TGTGCCAGTAGTATAGTTTCGGGGATAGGGGCCAACGTCCTGACTTTC. It encodes CASSIVSGIGANVLTF. The chain uses TRBV19 and TRBJ2-6; weak D call: TRBD2 (5 bases). V gave up 1 base and J gave up 4 bases, with 11 bases separating them. Germline CDR1 and CDR2: LNHDA and SQIVND (reference sequence). The CDR3 length is 16 residues.

V is TRBV5-4 and J is TRBJ2-5; 9 positions match TRBD2. Germline lookup yields CDR1 SGHNT and CDR2 YYREEE (reference sequence). V trimming: 0 bases; J trimming: 1 base; junction bases outside the gene matches: 4. The CDR3 is made up of 16 amino acids. The CDR3 DNA reads as TGTGCCAGCAGCTTGGAGGCTAGCGGGATCCAAGAGACCCAGTACTTC. Protein: CASSLEASGIQETQYF.

The chain recombines TRBV19 with TRBJ2-4, with no clear D. CDR3 size: 13 residues. The germline V and J ends were trimmed by 5 bases and 7 bases, with 12 bases remaining between them. Germline lookup yields CDR1 LNHDA and CDR2 SQIVND (reference sequence). The CDR3 region is CASSPRQRNIQYF. As DNA, the CDR3 is TGTGCCAGTAGTCCCCGTCAGAGGAACATTCAGTACTTC.

The chain joins TRBV7-8 to TRBJ2-7, with 8 bases fitting TRBD1. V shed 5 bases and J 3 bases; nucleotides not matched to a gene: 3. The CDR3 loop spans 13 amino acids. Germline values: CDR1 SGHVS, CDR2 FQNEAQ. The chain's CDR3 is CASSRDRLYEQYF. In nucleotides, the CDR3 is TGTGCCAGCAGCCGGGACAGGCTCTACGAGCAGTACTTC.